These T cell receptor beta chains were read from a single sample in a study of blood T cells in healthy people across ages. In TCRdb, the 5' RACE reads were re-called with MiXCR into one record per CDR3 protein. This sample carries nearly 1 million distinct CDR3 sequences, roughly 47% of them seen once, and the ten largest clones take about 22%. Specimen: blood. These receptors were obtained from a woman in her sixties or seventies in good health. The CDR3 runs from the conserved cysteine through the conserved F or W. A D gene is named only where the DNA matches it firmly. The size field is filled for only some rows; it gives once, few, many or a size class.

clone_size,j_call,d_call,v_call,cdr3_aa,cdr3_nt
-,TRBJ2-7,TRBD2,TRBV10-3,CAISEVGTSGRPNEQYF,TGTGCCATCAGTGAAGTAGGGACTAGCGGGAGGCCCAACGAGCAGTACTTC
few,TRBJ2-7,-,TRBV30,CAWSVGGGYEQYF,TGTGCCTGGAGTGTAGGGGGGGGCTACGAGCAGTACTTC
-,TRBJ1-2,-,TRBV6-5,CASSSTGLNYGYTF,TGTGCCAGCAGCTCGACAGGACTAAACTATGGCTACACCTTC
few,TRBJ2-5,-,TRBV6-6,CASSVQGKETQYF,TGTGCCAGCAGTGTTCAGGGGAAAGAGACCCAGTACTTC
few,TRBJ2-3,TRBD2,TRBV20-1,CSARKLAEPTDTQYF,TGCAGTGCTAGAAAACTAGCGGAACCCACAGATACGCAGTATTTT
few,TRBJ2-6,TRBD1,TRBV25-1,CAKQGTGANVLTF,TGTGCCAAACAGGGGACTGGGGCCAACGTCCTGACTTTC
-,TRBJ1-1,-,TRBV3-1,CASSQEEGMNTEAFF,TGTGCCAGCAGCCAAGAGGAGGGGATGAACACTGAAGCTTTCTTT
few,TRBJ2-3,-,TRBV29-1,CSVMGDTQYF,TGCAGCGTGATGGGGGATACGCAGTATTTT
-,TRBJ2-1,-,TRBV27,CASNPLRGRGSYNEQFF,TGTGCCAGCAACCCCCTAAGGGGACGAGGATCCTACAATGAGCAGTTCTTC
few,TRBJ2-5,-,TRBV20-1,CSARHTRGPAQYF,TGCAGTGCTAGGCACACTAGGGGCCCTGCGCAGTACTTC
few,TRBJ1-2,-,TRBV7-9,CASSEWPQYGYTF,TGTGCCAGCAGCGAATGGCCCCAGTATGGCTACACCTTC
-,TRBJ2-7,TRBD2,TRBV5-1,CASSTRGSGSLYEQYF,TGCGCCAGCAGCACCCGGGGGAGCGGGAGCCTTTACGAGCAGTACTTC
few,TRBJ2-3,-,TRBV5-1,CASSLAVGHDTDTQYF,TGCGCCAGCAGCTTGGCTGTGGGACACGACACAGATACGCAGTATTTT
-,TRBJ2-7,TRBD2,TRBV20-1,CSAPTSGRAQYF,TGCAGTGCGCCGACTAGCGGGAGGGCCCAGTACTTC
once,TRBJ1-6,TRBD1,TRBV7-6,CASSLGQGTNSPLHF,TGTGCCAGCAGCTTAGGACAGGGGACGAATTCACCCCTCCACTTT
once,TRBJ2-1,-,TRBV12-3/TRBV12-4,CASSWAGTDEQFF,TGTGCCAGCAGTTGGGCAGGGACTGATGAGCAGTTCTTC
-,TRBJ1-1,TRBD1,TRBV10-3,CAISGTANDEAFF,TGTGCCATCAGCGGGACAGCGAACGATGAAGCTTTCTTT
-,TRBJ1-1,-,TRBV29-1,CSVGEGFTEAFF,TGCAGCGTTGGCGAGGGGTTCACTGAAGCTTTCTTT
-,TRBJ2-7,TRBD2,TRBV4-2,CASSQGYGLAGGEQYF,TGTGCCAGCAGCCAAGGTTATGGTCTAGCGGGAGGTGAGCAGTACTTC
few,TRBJ2-7,TRBD1,TRBV6-2/TRBV6-3,CASSRDRGGEQYF,TGTGCCAGCAGTCGGGACAGGGGTGGCGAGCAGTACTTC
-,TRBJ1-2,TRBD1,TRBV3-1,CASSQGGQGSYGYTF,TGTGCCAGCAGCCAAGGTGGACAGGGGAGCTATGGCTACACCTTC
-,TRBJ2-7,-,TRBV29-1,CSVERGWDNEQYF,TGCAGCGTTGAAAGGGGCTGGGACAATGAGCAGTACTTC
-,TRBJ2-3,TRBD2,TRBV14,CASSEIGLAASWGTDTQYF,TGTGCCAGCAGCGAAATCGGACTAGCGGCTTCCTGGGGCACAGATACGCAGTATTTT
few,TRBJ1-5,-,TRBV7-9,CASSLGTPRLWPQHF,TGTGCCAGCAGCTTGGGCACCCCGAGATTATGGCCCCAGCATTTT
-,TRBJ2-5,-,TRBV2,CASSEDAGIGETQYF,TGTGCCAGCAGTGAAGACGCAGGGATCGGAGAGACCCAGTACTTC
-,TRBJ2-1,TRBD2,TRBV28,CASSFVLTLAGGPGSYNEQFF,TGTGCCAGCAGTTTCGTCCTAACGCTAGCGGGAGGGCCCGGCTCCTACAATGAGCAGTTCTTC
-,TRBJ1-2,-,TRBV10-3,CAIRPQGLVGYTF,TGTGCCATCAGACCTCAGGGGCTTGTAGGCTACACCTTC
few,TRBJ2-6,TRBD2,TRBV28,CASSFEYSGKAPGANVLTF,TGTGCCAGCAGTTTTGAGTATAGCGGGAAAGCTCCTGGGGCCAACGTCCTGACTTTC
-,TRBJ2-7,-,TRBV7-9,CASSLAPSGTPIEQYF,TGTGCCAGCAGCTTAGCGCCCTCCGGGACTCCCATCGAGCAGTACTTC
-,TRBJ2-7,TRBD1,TRBV5-4,CASSANRDRGTYEQYF,TGTGCCAGCAGCGCGAACCGGGACAGGGGAACCTACGAGCAGTACTTC
few,TRBJ2-7,-,TRBV4-2,CASSQELTYAGTNEQYF,TGTGCCAGCAGCCAAGAACTAACCTACGCGGGGACCAACGAGCAGTACTTC
-,TRBJ1-5,-,TRBV27,CASRASPKRDQPQHF,TGTGCCAGCCGGGCATCGCCGAAGCGTGATCAGCCCCAGCATTTT
few,TRBJ2-3,-,TRBV6-1,CASSGGNGMGTDTQYF,TGTGCCAGCAGTGGCGGAAACGGGATGGGTACAGATACGCAGTATTTT
-,TRBJ2-3,TRBD2,TRBV7-9,CASSSPLAGVDTQYF,TGTGCCAGCAGCTCCCCACTAGCGGGAGTAGATACGCAGTATTTT
-,TRBJ2-1,TRBD1,TRBV10-3,CATGTGTQETQFF,TGTGCCACTGGGACAGGGACACAAGAGACCCAGTTCTTC
-,TRBJ2-7,TRBD2,TRBV4-1,CASSSLAGMSSYEQYF,TGCGCCAGCAGCTCTCTAGCGGGAATGAGCTCCTACGAGCAGTACTTC